This T cell receptor beta chain was identified in a study of T cell repertoires in cytomegalovirus infection. The germline CDR1 and CDR2 sequences are ENHRY and SYGVKD. Trimming pared 10 bases from V and 4 bases from J, leaving 19 bases between. There are 14 residues in the CDR3. This clonotype was recorded many times. Via MiXCR, TCRdb re-called the reads, giving one row per CDR3 protein. The sample carries almost 500,000 distinct CDR3 sequences, around 11% recorded once. This chain connects TRBV10-3 to TRBJ2-5; D unclear. The specimen sequenced was PBMCs. This sequence originates from a human donor in good health (CMV status not recorded). Some clones in this sample may be carry-over from other donors' samples. CDR3 in DNA: TGTGCCACCAAAGAAACAGCTTTCGGAGAGACCCAGTACTTC. This gives the protein CATKETAFGETQYF.